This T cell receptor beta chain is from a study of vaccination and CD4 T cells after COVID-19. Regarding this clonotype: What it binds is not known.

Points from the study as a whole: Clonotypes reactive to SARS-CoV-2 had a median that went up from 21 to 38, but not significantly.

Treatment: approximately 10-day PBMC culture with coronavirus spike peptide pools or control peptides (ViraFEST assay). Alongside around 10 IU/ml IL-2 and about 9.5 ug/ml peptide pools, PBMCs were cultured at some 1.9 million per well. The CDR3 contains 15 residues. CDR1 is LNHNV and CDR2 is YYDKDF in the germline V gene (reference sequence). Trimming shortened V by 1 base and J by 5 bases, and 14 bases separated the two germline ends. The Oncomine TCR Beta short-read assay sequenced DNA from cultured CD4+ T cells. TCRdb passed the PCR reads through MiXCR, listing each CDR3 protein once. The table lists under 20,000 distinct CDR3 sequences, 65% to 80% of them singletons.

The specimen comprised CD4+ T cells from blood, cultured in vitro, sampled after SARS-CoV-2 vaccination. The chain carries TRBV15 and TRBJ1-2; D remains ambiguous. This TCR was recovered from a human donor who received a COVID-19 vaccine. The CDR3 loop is CATSRGSERTYGYTF. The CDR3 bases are TGTGCCACCAGCAGAGGAAGCGAACGAACTTATGGCTACACCTTC. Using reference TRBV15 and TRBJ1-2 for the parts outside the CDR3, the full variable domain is DAMVIQNPRYQVTQFGKPVTLSCSQTLNHNVMYWYQQKSSQAPKLLFHYYDKDFNNEADTPDNFQSRRPNTSFCFLDIRSPGLGDTAMYLCATSRGSERTYGYTFGSGTRLTVV.